This T cell receptor (beta chain) was captured in a study of shared clonotypes between healthy human individuals. Concerning this clone: Its antigen is unknown.

Libraries were prepared by immunoSEQ multiplex PCR; TCRdb keeps only in-frame clonotypes and omits some of them. The data show 850,000 to 1,200,000 clones, approximately 72% seen once. CDR1 is SGDLS, CDR2 YYNGEE, per germline. CDR3 size: 13 residues. V lost 0 bases and J lost 4, with 4 bases in between. General study results and limits: Clonotype sharing among the donors was expected to vary with sequencing depth.

This chain uses TRBV9 with TRBJ2-2, with D unclear. Sequences were obtained from memory CD4+ T cells sorted from blood. Indicated subset: CD45RA-negative fraction. This TCR came from a man younger than 35 in good health. The CDR3 reads CASSVDLTGELFF. DNA of the CDR3: TGTGCCAGCAGCGTAGACCTCACCGGGGAGCTGTTTTTT.